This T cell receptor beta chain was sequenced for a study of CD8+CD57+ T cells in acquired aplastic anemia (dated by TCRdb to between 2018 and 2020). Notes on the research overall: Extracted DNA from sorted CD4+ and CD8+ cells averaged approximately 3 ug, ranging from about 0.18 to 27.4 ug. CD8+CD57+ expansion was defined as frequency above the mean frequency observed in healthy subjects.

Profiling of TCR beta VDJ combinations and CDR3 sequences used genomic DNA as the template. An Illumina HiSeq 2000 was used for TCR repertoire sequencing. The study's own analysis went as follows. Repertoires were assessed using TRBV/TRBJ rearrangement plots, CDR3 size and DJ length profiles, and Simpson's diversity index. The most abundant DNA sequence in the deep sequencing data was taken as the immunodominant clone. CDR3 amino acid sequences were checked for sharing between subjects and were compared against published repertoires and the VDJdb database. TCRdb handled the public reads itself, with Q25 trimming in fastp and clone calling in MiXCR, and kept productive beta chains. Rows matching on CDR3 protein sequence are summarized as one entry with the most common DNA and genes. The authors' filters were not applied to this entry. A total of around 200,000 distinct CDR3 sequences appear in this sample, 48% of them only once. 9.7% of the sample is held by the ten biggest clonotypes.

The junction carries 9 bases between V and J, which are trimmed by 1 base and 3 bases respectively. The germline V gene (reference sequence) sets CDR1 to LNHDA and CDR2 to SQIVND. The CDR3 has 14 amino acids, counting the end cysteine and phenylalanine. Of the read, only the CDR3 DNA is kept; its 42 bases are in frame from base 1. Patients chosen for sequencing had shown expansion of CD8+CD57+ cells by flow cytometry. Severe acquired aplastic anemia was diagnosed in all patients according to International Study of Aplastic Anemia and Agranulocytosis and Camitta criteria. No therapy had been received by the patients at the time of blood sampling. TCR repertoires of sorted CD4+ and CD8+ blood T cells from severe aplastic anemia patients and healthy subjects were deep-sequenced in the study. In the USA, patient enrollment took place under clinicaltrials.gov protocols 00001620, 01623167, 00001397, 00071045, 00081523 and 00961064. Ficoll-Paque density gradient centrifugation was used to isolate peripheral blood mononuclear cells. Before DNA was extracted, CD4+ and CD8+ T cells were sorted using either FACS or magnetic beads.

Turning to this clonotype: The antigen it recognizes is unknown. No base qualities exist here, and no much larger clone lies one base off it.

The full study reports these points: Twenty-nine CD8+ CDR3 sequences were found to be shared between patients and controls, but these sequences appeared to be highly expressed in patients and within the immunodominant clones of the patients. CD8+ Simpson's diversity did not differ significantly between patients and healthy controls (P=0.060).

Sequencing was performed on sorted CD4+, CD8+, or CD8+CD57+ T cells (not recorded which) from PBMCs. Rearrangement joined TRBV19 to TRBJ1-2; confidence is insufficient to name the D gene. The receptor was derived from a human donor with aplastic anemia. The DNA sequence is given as TGTGCCAGTAGTATAGTCGGGAATCACTATGGCTACACCTTC. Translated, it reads CASSIVGNHYGYTF.